These T cell receptor beta chains were read from a single sample in a study of cytomegalovirus exposure and HLA in healthy donors. Clones were sequenced by immunoSEQ multiplex PCR, and TCRdb holds only the in-frame ones, with some missing. The sample contains under 200,000 clones, about three quarters of which appear only once. The sequenced material came from PBMCs. These receptors were collected from a girl aged 10-17 years in good health and CMV-seronegative. Each CDR3 is given with its conserved first and last residue. Fields, in order: D gene, J gene, V gene, clone size, CDR3 protein, CDR3 DNA. A D gene is named only where the DNA matches it firmly. Expanded clones are given a class, and other clones once, few, many or no size at all.

>NA|TRBJ2-2|TRBV13|NA
CASSVGHRNTGELFF
TGTGCCAGCAGCGTGGGACATAGGAACACCGGGGAGCTGTTTTTT
>TRBD1|TRBJ1-3|TRBV18|NA
CASSPPIGQGSGNTIYF
TGTGCCAGCTCACCACCGATCGGACAGGGCTCTGGAAACACCATATATTTT
>TRBD1|TRBJ1-1|TRBV5-1|NA
CASSLDETGRGTEAFF
TGCGCCAGCAGCTTGGATGAGACAGGGAGAGGCACTGAAGCTTTCTTT
>NA|TRBJ2-3|TRBV11-3|NA
CASSLSGVTDTQYF
TGTGCCAGCAGCCTATCGGGGGTCACAGATACGCAGTATTTT
>TRBD2|TRBJ2-7|TRBV2|NA
CASMTSGGTKQYF
TGTGCCAGCATGACTAGCGGGGGGACAAAGCAGTACTTC
>NA|TRBJ2-1|TRBV4-2|NA
CASSQDVRVNEQFF
TGTGCCAGCAGCCAAGATGTCAGGGTGAATGAGCAGTTCTTC
>NA|TRBJ2-5|TRBV5-1|few
CASSPQGTETQYF
TGCGCCAGCAGCCCGCAGGGAACGGAGACCCAGTACTTC
>NA|TRBJ1-1|TRBV5-4|NA
CASSLVTGANTEAFF
TGTGCCAGCAGCTTGGTCACGGGAGCGAACACTGAAGCTTTCTTT
>NA|TRBJ1-2|TRBV6-1|NA
CASSDGRVIDYGYTF
TGTGCCAGCAGTGACGGGAGGGTCATCGACTATGGCTACACCTTC
>TRBD1|TRBJ2-3|TRBV6-6|NA
CASRARDRGTDTQYF
TGTGCCAGCAGAGCCCGGGACAGGGGGACAGATACGCAGTATTTT
>NA|TRBJ1-6|TRBV19|NA
CASSPGEVRALHF
TGTGCCAGTAGTCCCGGGGAGGTGCGGGCCCTCCACTTT
>NA|TRBJ2-2|TRBV19|NA
CASRDSPAAGELFF
TGTGCCAGTAGGGACTCCCCGGCTGCCGGGGAGCTGTTTTTT
>TRBD1|TRBJ2-4|TRBV7-8|once
CASSPRQGGNIQYF
TGTGCCAGCAGCCCCCGACAGGGGGGAAACATTCAGTACTTC
>NA|TRBJ1-2|TRBV30|few
CAWSAGAGWGYTF
TGTGCCTGGAGTGCAGGGGCCGGCTGGGGCTACACCTTC
>NA|TRBJ1-5|TRBV7-9|NA
CASSLGTVQPQHF
TGTGCCAGCAGCTTAGGGACAGTCCAGCCCCAGCATTTT
>NA|TRBJ2-5|TRBV2|NA
CASKEQGLETQYF
TGTGCCAGCAAGGAGCAGGGGTTGGAGACCCAGTACTTC
>NA|TRBJ1-2|TRBV19|once
CASSPAGYGYTF
TGTGCCAGTAGTCCGGCAGGGTATGGCTACACCTTC
>NA|TRBJ1-6|TRBV4-2|NA
CASSQDSQPNSPLHF
TGTGCCAGCAGCCAAGATAGCCAGCCTAATTCACCCCTCCACTTT
>NA|TRBJ1-6|TRBV9|NA
CASSVGRGGNSPLHF
TGTGCCAGCAGCGTAGGACGGGGAGGTAATTCACCCCTCCACTTT
>TRBD2|TRBJ2-2|TRBV10-1|few
CATSSGARTGELFF
TGCGCCACCTCAAGCGGGGCCCGGACCGGGGAGCTGTTTTTT
>TRBD1|TRBJ1-2|TRBV29-1|NA
CSVRGRGAYGYTF
TGCAGCGTCAGGGGGCGGGGAGCCTATGGCTACACCTTC
>TRBD2|TRBJ2-3|TRBV19|NA
CASSIGGSGGADTQYF
TGTGCCAGTAGTATTGGGGGGAGCGGGGGTGCAGATACGCAGTATTTT
>NA|TRBJ1-1|TRBV7-6|NA
CASSAKGAGGLEAFF
TGTGCCAGCAGCGCAAAAGGGGCGGGAGGCCTTGAAGCTTTCTTT
>NA|TRBJ1-1|TRBV19|once
CASSMPDLTMNTEAFF
TGTGCCAGCAGCATGCCGGACTTGACAATGAACACTGAAGCTTTCTTT
>NA|TRBJ1-6|TRBV5-8|once
CASTRPEVGNSPLHF
TGTGCCAGCACCCGTCCGGAAGTCGGGAATTCACCCCTCCACTTT
>NA|TRBJ2-1|TRBV2|NA
CASRTGGGSQFF
TGTGCCAGCAGAACAGGGGGGGGTTCGCAGTTCTTC
>NA|TRBJ2-2|TRBV4-1|NA
CASSQVAGTGELFF
TGCGCCAGCAGCCAAGTCGCAGGAACCGGGGAGCTGTTTTTT
>NA|TRBJ1-1|TRBV6-1|NA
CASRMEAVRGAFF
TGTGCCAGCAGGATGGAGGCCGTCCGGGGGGCTTTCTTT
>NA|TRBJ2-2|TRBV19|NA
CASSIPAFRGGTTGELFF
TGTGCCAGTAGTATCCCTGCGTTCAGGGGAGGGACGACCGGGGAGCTGTTTTTT
>TRBD1|TRBJ1-4|TRBV6-1|NA
CASSPDRGNEKLFF
TGTGCCAGCAGTCCAGACAGGGGTAATGAAAAACTGTTTTTT
>NA|TRBJ2-3|TRBV7-2|NA
CASSFQTGTDTQYF
TGTGCCAGCAGCTTCCAGACTGGCACAGATACGCAGTATTTT